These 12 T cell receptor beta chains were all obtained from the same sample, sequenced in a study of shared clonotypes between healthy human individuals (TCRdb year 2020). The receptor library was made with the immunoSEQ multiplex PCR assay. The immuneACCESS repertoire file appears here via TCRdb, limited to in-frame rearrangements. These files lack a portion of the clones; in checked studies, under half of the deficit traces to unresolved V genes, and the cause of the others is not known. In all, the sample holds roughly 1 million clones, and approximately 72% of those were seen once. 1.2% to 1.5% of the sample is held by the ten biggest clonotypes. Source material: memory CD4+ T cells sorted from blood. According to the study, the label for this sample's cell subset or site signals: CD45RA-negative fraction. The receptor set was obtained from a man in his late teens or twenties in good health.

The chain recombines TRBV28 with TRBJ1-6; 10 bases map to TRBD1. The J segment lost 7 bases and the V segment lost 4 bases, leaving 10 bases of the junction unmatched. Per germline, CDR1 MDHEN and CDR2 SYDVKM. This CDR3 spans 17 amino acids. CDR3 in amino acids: CASSSAGTGARNSPLHF. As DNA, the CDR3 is TGTGCCAGCAGTTCCGCCGGGACAGGGGCACGGAATTCACCCCTCCACTTT.

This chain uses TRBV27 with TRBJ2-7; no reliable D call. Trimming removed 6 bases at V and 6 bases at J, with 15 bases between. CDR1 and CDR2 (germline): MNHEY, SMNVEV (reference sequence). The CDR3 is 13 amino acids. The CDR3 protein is CASSFSQLGEQYF. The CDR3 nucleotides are TGTGCCAGCAGCTTTTCCCAGCTTGGCGAGCAGTACTTC.

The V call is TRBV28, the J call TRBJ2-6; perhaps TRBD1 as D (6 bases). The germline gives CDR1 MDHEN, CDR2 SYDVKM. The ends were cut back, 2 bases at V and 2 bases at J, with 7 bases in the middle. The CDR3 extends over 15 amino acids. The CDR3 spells CASSLGGPGANVLTF. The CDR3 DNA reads TGTGCCAGCAGTTTAGGGGGCCCTGGGGCCAACGTCCTGACTTTC.

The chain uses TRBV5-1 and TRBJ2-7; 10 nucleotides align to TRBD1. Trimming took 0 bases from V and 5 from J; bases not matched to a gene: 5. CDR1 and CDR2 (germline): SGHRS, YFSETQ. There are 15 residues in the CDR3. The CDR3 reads CASSLGQGARDEQYF. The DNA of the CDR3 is TGCGCCAGCAGCTTGGGACAGGGGGCGAGGGACGAGCAGTACTTC.

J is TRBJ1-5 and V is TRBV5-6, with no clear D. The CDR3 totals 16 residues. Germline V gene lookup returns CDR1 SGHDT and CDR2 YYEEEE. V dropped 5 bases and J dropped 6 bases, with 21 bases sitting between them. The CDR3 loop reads CASRPGRQVGIQPQHF. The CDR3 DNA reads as TGTGCCAGCAGACCGGGTCGGCAGGTCGGCATTCAGCCCCAGCATTTT.

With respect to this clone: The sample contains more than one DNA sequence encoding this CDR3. CDR3 sequence reads: CASSPQGVGTEAFF. For the CDR3, the DNA is TGTGCCAGCAGCCCCCAGGGGGTTGGCACTGAAGCTTTCTTT. This rearrangement joins TRBV11-2 to TRBJ1-1; 7 bases line up with TRBD1. The germline V gene encodes CDR1 SGHAT and CDR2 FQNNGV. This CDR3 contains 14 residues. Trimming cost V 5 bases and J 4 bases; bases outside gene matches: 7.

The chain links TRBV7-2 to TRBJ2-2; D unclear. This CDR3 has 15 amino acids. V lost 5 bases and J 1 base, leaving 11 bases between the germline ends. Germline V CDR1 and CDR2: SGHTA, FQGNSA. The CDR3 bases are TGTGCCAGCAGCCAACGACTTATGAACACCGGGGAGCTGTTTTTT. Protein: CASSQRLMNTGELFF.

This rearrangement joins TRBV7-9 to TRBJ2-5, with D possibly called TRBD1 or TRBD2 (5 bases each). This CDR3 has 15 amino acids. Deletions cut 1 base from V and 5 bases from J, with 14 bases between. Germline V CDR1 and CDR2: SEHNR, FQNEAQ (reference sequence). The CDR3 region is CASSLGQMRGETQYF. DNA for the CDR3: TGTGCCAGCAGCTTAGGACAGATGAGAGGGGAGACCCAGTACTTC.

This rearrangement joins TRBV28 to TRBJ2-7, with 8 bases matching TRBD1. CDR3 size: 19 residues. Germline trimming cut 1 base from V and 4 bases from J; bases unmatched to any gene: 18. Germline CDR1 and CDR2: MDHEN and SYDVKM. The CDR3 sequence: CASSLFIGSGQGAFYEQYF. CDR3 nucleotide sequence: TGTGCCAGCAGTTTATTCATAGGGAGCGGCCAGGGGGCCTTTTACGAGCAGTACTTC.

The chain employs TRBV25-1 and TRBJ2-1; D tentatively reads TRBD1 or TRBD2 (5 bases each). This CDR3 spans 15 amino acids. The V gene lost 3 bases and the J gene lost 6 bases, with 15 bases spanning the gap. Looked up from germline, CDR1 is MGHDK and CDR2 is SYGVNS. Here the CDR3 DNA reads TGTGCCAGCAGTGAGCCGGGACCACTACCCAATGAGCAGTTCTTC. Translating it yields CASSEPGPLPNEQFF.

The CDR3 region is CASSPLLDNEQFF. DNA of the CDR3: TGTGCCAGCTCACCGCTCCTTGACAATGAGCAGTTCTTC. The rearrangement links TRBV18 to TRBJ2-1; D is undetermined. Germline V lookup: CDR1 KGHSH, CDR2 LQKENI. V gave up 3 bases and J gave up 5 bases, with 8 bases separating them. The CDR3 spans 13 residues.

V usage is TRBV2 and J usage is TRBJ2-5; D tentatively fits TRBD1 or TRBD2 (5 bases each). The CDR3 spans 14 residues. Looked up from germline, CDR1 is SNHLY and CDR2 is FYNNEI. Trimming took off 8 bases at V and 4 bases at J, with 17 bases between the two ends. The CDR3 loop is CASAPRGGGETQYF. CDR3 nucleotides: TGTGCCAGCGCCCCTCGGGGCGGAGGAGAGACCCAGTACTTC.